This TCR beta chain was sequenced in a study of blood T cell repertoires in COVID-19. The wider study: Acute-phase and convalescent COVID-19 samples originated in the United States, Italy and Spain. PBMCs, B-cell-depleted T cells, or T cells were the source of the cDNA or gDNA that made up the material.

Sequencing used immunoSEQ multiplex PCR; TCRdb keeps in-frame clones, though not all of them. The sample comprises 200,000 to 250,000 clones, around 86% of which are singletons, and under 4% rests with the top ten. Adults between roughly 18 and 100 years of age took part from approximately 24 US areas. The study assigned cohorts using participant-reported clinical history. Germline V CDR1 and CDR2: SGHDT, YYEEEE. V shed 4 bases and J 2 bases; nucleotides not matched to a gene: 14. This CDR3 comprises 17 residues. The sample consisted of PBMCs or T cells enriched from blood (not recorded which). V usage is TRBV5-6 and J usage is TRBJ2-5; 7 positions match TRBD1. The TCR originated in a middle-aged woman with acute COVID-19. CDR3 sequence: CASSHKIGQANQETQYF. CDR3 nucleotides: TGTGCCAGCAGCCATAAAATAGGACAGGCTAATCAAGAGACCCAGTACTTC.